Below, 8 T cell receptor beta chains from the same sample are listed, as sequenced in a study of shared clonotypes between healthy human individuals. CD45RO-negative cells were positively selected for CCR7, leaving out terminally differentiated effector memory CD45RA+ cells. The assay was immunoSEQ multiplex PCR, and TCRdb's table has in-frame clones only and misses some. Of approximately 1.9 million clones listed, about 94% were seen once; the top ten hold about 1.6%. Sequenced material: naive CD8+ T cells from PBMCs. These receptors came from a man aged 18 to 30 in good health. Some clones in this sample may be carry-over from other donors' samples.

The V and J genes are TRBV27 and TRBJ2-7, with unresolved D. The V gene's germline CDR1 is MNHEY and CDR2 SMNVEV (reference sequence). The CDR3 spans 15 residues. Trimming took 3 bases from V and 3 from J, leaving 15 bases between them. CDR3 bases: TGTGCCAGCAGTTTTTCGACCGGATTCAACTACGAGCAGTACTTC. It encodes CASSFSTGFNYEQYF.

The chain joins TRBV27 to TRBJ1-1; possibly TRBD1 for D (5 bases). The V gene lost 4 bases and the J gene lost 2 bases, with 11 bases spanning the gap. From germline, CDR1 is MNHEY and CDR2 SMNVEV (reference sequence). This CDR3 is built from 14 residues. The CDR3 bases are TGTGCCAGCAGTTCAATGCGGGGCAACACTGAAGCTTTCTTT. Amino acid sequence: CASSSMRGNTEAFF.

The chain has TRBV30 and TRBJ2-5; TRBD2 matches at 10 bases. The DNA end favors TRBJ2-7, so the J call may be wrong. The germline V gene encodes CDR1 GTSNPN and CDR2 SVGIG (reference sequence). This CDR3 has 15 amino acids. The CDR3 region has the DNA TGTGCCTGGAGCGGAGGACTAGCGGCTACCTACGAGCAGTACTTC. It codes for CAWSGGLAATYEQYF.

This sequence joins TRBV28 and TRBJ1-1; D gene uncertain. Germline V gives CDR1 MDHEN, CDR2 SYDVKM. Trimming shortened V by 10 bases and J by 4 bases, and 22 bases separated the two germline ends. This CDR3 has 15 residues. The CDR3 bases are TGTGCCACCCTATCGGATTGGGAGCCTCTCACTGAAGCTTTCTTT. This gives the protein CATLSDWEPLTEAFF.

The gene calls are TRBV5-1 and TRBJ2-7; the D is unclear. Germline values: CDR1 SGHRS, CDR2 YFSETQ. This CDR3 region has 15 residues. Trimming stripped 0 bases from V and 0 bases from J, with 10 bases between. CDR3: CASSLALPSSYEQYF. CDR3 nucleotide sequence: TGCGCCAGCAGCTTGGCTCTTCCCAGCTCCTACGAGCAGTACTTC.

This chain joins TRBV25-1 and TRBJ2-1, with TRBD2 identical over 8 bases. The CDR3 length is 13 residues. Germline V gives CDR1 MGHDK, CDR2 SYGVNS. The trim removed 10 bases at V and 0 bases at J, leaving 2 bases unmatched. CDR3 region: CATSGSSYNEQFF. For the CDR3, the DNA is TGTGCCACCAGCGGGAGCTCCTACAATGAGCAGTTCTTC. Filled out from reference TRBV25-1 and TRBJ2-1, the complete variable domain reads EADIYQTPRYLVIGTGKKITLECSQTMGHDKMYWYQQDPGMELHLIHYSYGVNSTEKGDLSSESTVSRIRTEHFPLTLESARPSHTSQYLCATSGSSYNEQFFGPGTRLTVL.

The chain recombines TRBV27 with TRBJ2-7; TRBD1 might be the D (6 bases). The ends were cut back, 3 bases at V and 2 bases at J, with 17 bases in the middle. The V gene's germline CDR1 is MNHEY and CDR2 SMNVEV (reference sequence). The CDR3 runs 16 residues. CDR3 sequence reads: CASSFSRGQFTYEQYF. The CDR3 bases are TGTGCCAGCAGTTTCTCCCGCGGACAGTTCACCTACGAGCAGTACTTC.

The gene calls are TRBV7-9 and TRBJ2-5; D is possibly TRBD2 (6 bases). CDR3 length: 16 amino acids. Germline assignment: CDR1 SEHNR and CDR2 FQNEAQ (reference sequence). V was trimmed by 4 bases and J by 0 bases, leaving 15 bases between them. The CDR3 DNA reads TGTGCCAGCAGCTGGTTAGCGGTGAAGTACCAAGAGACCCAGTACTTC. This gives the protein CASSWLAVKYQETQYF.